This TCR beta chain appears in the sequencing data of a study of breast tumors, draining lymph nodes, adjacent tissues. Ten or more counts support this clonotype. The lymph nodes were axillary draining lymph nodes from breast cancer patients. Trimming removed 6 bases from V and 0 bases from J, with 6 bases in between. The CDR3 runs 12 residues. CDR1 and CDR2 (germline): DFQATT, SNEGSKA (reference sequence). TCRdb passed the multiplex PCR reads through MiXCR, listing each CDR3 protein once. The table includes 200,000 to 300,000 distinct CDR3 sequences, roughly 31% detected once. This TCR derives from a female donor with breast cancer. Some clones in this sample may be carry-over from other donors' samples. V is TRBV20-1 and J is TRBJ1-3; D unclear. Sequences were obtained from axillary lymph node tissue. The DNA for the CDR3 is TGCAGTGCGGTTGTCTCTGGAAACACCATATATTTT. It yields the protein CSAVVSGNTIYF.